This TCR beta chain was recorded in a study of blood T cells in healthy people across ages. Study results and caveats: Comparison with aged donors showed that long-lived donors had more naive CD4+ cells and higher diversity.

The CDR3 runs 15 residues. Germline loops: CDR1 MNHEY, CDR2 SVGEGT. V gave up 4 bases and J gave up 4 bases; unmatched junction bases: 3. Notes on this clonotype: No antigen is known for it.

Using a J-beta primer mix together with a sample-barcoded 5' primer, a second PCR was run for roughly 6 to 11 cycles. MiXCR was run by TCRdb on the 5' RACE reads, yielding one entry per CDR3 protein. Altogether roughly 720,000 distinct CDR3 sequences are present, 40% to 65% being singletons, with the ten largest covering 41%. This chain joins TRBV6-2 or TRBV6-3 and TRBJ2-1; TRBD2 matches 11 bases. The receptor's source is a man older than 75 in good health. The sequenced sample consisted of blood. This CDR3 reads CASSFWTSGYNEQFF. The CDR3 DNA reads TGTGCCAGCAGTTTTTGGACTAGCGGGTACAATGAGCAGTTCTTC.